This is a list of T cell receptor beta chains from one sample in a study of blood T cell repertoires in COVID-19. Method: immunoSEQ multiplex PCR; TCRdb's copy keeps in-frame clones and lacks some. The table records 220,000 or so clones, about 90% of them present only once. Sequenced material: PBMCs or T cells enriched from blood (not recorded which). All receptors derive from a man over 45 who had been exposed to COVID-19. The CDR3 runs from the conserved cysteine through the conserved F or W. The D gene is left open where the match is weak. Rows may omit the clone size; those that give it use once, few, many or a size class.

D gene: NA; clone size: NA; V gene: TRBV7-9; J gene: TRBJ1-4; CDR3 protein: CASSQDRFNEKLFF; CDR3 DNA: TGTGCCAGCAGCCAGGACAGATTTAATGAAAAACTGTTTTTT
D gene: TRBD1; clone size: NA; V gene: TRBV28; J gene: TRBJ1-2; CDR3 protein: CASRPGQGYGYTF; CDR3 DNA: TGTGCCAGCAGACCGGGACAGGGCTATGGCTACACCTTC
D gene: NA; clone size: NA; V gene: TRBV28; J gene: TRBJ1-4; CDR3 protein: CASSFPRAGNEKLFF; CDR3 DNA: TGTGCCAGCAGTTTTCCCCGAGCAGGGAATGAAAAACTGTTTTTT
D gene: TRBD1; clone size: NA; V gene: TRBV11-1; J gene: TRBJ2-1; CDR3 protein: CASSLGTGDFF; CDR3 DNA: TGTGCCAGCAGCTTGGGGACAGGGGACTTCTTC
D gene: TRBD1; clone size: NA; V gene: TRBV5-1; J gene: TRBJ2-2; CDR3 protein: CASSLTLGQTTGELFF; CDR3 DNA: TGCGCCAGCAGCTTAACCCTGGGACAGACCACCGGGGAGCTGTTTTTT
D gene: NA; clone size: NA; V gene: TRBV19; J gene: TRBJ1-1; CDR3 protein: CASSNRREKAFF; CDR3 DNA: TGTGCCAGTAGTAATAGGAGGGAAAAAGCTTTCTTT
D gene: TRBD1; clone size: NA; V gene: TRBV10-3; J gene: TRBJ1-1; CDR3 protein: CAISVRDRGDTEAFF; CDR3 DNA: TGTGCCATCAGTGTGCGAGACAGGGGCGACACTGAAGCTTTCTTT
D gene: NA; clone size: NA; V gene: TRBV5-1; J gene: TRBJ1-5; CDR3 protein: CASSPGHDQPQHF; CDR3 DNA: TGCGCCAGCAGCCCTGGACACGATCAGCCCCAGCATTTT
D gene: TRBD2; clone size: NA; V gene: TRBV20-1; J gene: TRBJ2-2; CDR3 protein: CSASASGSSEAGELFF; CDR3 DNA: TGCAGTGCTAGTGCTAGCGGGAGTTCTGAGGCCGGGGAGCTGTTTTTT
D gene: TRBD2; clone size: NA; V gene: TRBV5-4; J gene: TRBJ2-5; CDR3 protein: CASSPGRTSGQETQYF; CDR3 DNA: TGTGCCAGCAGCCCTGGCAGGACTAGCGGTCAAGAGACCCAGTACTTC
D gene: TRBD2; clone size: NA; V gene: TRBV27; J gene: TRBJ2-2; CDR3 protein: CASSLAGGLSGELFF; CDR3 DNA: TGTGCCAGCAGTTTAGCGGGGGGGCTGAGCGGGGAGCTGTTTTTT
D gene: NA; clone size: NA; V gene: TRBV19; J gene: TRBJ1-5; CDR3 protein: CASSIGRGGPNQPQHF; CDR3 DNA: TGTGCCAGTAGTATAGGTCGGGGAGGCCCTAATCAGCCCCAGCATTTT
D gene: TRBD2; clone size: NA; V gene: TRBV6-5; J gene: TRBJ2-3; CDR3 protein: CASRPSGGGTDTQYF; CDR3 DNA: TGTGCCAGCAGACCAAGCGGGGGGGGCACAGATACGCAGTATTTT
D gene: NA; clone size: NA; V gene: TRBV7-2; J gene: TRBJ2-7; CDR3 protein: CASSLAARVPTGQYF; CDR3 DNA: TGTGCCAGCAGCTTAGCGGCCAGGGTCCCTACGGGGCAGTACTTC
D gene: TRBD1; clone size: NA; V gene: TRBV3-1/TRBV3-2; J gene: TRBJ2-2; CDR3 protein: CATDRENTGELFF; CDR3 DNA: TGTGCTACGGACAGGGAGAACACCGGGGAGCTGTTTTTT
D gene: TRBD1; clone size: NA; V gene: TRBV9; J gene: TRBJ2-1; CDR3 protein: CASSEGQGSYNEQFF; CDR3 DNA: TGTGCCAGCAGCGAGGGACAGGGTTCCTACAATGAGCAGTTCTTC
D gene: NA; clone size: NA; V gene: TRBV5-1; J gene: TRBJ2-7; CDR3 protein: CASSLEGGTGEQYF; CDR3 DNA: TGCGCCAGCAGCTTGGAGGGCGGGACTGGCGAGCAGTACTTC
D gene: TRBD1; clone size: NA; V gene: TRBV5-1; J gene: TRBJ1-2; CDR3 protein: CASSPGTENYGYTF; CDR3 DNA: TGCGCCAGCAGCCCCGGGACAGAGAACTATGGCTACACCTTC
D gene: NA; clone size: NA; V gene: TRBV28; J gene: TRBJ2-1; CDR3 protein: CASSYPGQPYNEQFF; CDR3 DNA: TGTGCCAGCAGCTACCCCGGACAGCCCTACAATGAGCAGTTCTTC
D gene: NA; clone size: NA; V gene: TRBV27; J gene: TRBJ1-1; CDR3 protein: CASNPGRTLGEAFF; CDR3 DNA: TGTGCCAGCAACCCAGGGAGGACTCTAGGTGAAGCTTTCTTT
D gene: TRBD1; clone size: few; V gene: TRBV7-3; J gene: TRBJ2-7; CDR3 protein: CASSFGQGYEQYF; CDR3 DNA: TGTGCCAGCAGCTTTGGACAGGGATACGAGCAGTACTTC
D gene: NA; clone size: NA; V gene: TRBV2; J gene: TRBJ2-6; CDR3 protein: CASAGVSGANVLTF; CDR3 DNA: TGTGCCAGCGCAGGGGTTTCTGGGGCCAACGTCCTGACTTTC
D gene: TRBD2; clone size: NA; V gene: TRBV6-5; J gene: TRBJ2-1; CDR3 protein: CASSWTSEYEQFF; CDR3 DNA: TGTGCCAGCAGTTGGACTAGCGAATATGAGCAGTTCTTC
D gene: NA; clone size: NA; V gene: TRBV13; J gene: TRBJ2-3; CDR3 protein: CASSSPGGAKDTQYF; CDR3 DNA: TGTGCCAGCAGCAGCCCTGGTGGGGCTAAAGATACGCAGTATTTT
D gene: NA; clone size: NA; V gene: TRBV19; J gene: TRBJ1-5; CDR3 protein: CASRKGQTLSNQPQHF; CDR3 DNA: TGTGCCAGTAGAAAAGGACAGACACTTAGCAATCAGCCCCAGCATTTT
D gene: TRBD1; clone size: once; V gene: TRBV19; J gene: TRBJ1-5; CDR3 protein: CASSMGTDNQPQHF; CDR3 DNA: TGTGCCAGTAGTATGGGGACAGACAATCAGCCCCAGCATTTT
D gene: NA; clone size: NA; V gene: TRBV5-1; J gene: TRBJ2-6; CDR3 protein: CASSQPRATGANVLTF; CDR3 DNA: TGCGCCAGCAGCCAACCCAGGGCAACTGGGGCCAACGTCCTGACTTTC
D gene: NA; clone size: NA; V gene: TRBV5-6; J gene: TRBJ1-6; CDR3 protein: CASSLGRINSPLHF; CDR3 DNA: TGTGCCAGCAGCTTGGGCAGAATTAATTCACCCCTCCACTTT
D gene: TRBD1; clone size: NA; V gene: TRBV7-3; J gene: TRBJ1-6; CDR3 protein: CASSTGTGVSPLHF; CDR3 DNA: TGTGCCAGCAGCACCGGGACAGGGGTTTCACCCCTCCACTTT
D gene: TRBD1; clone size: NA; V gene: TRBV30; J gene: TRBJ1-2; CDR3 protein: CAWSVYRGNYGYTF; CDR3 DNA: TGTGCCTGGAGCGTTTACAGGGGGAACTATGGCTACACCTTC
D gene: NA; clone size: NA; V gene: TRBV27; J gene: TRBJ1-4; CDR3 protein: CASRWTGTQEKLFF; CDR3 DNA: TGTGCCAGCAGATGGACTGGGACACAGGAAAAACTGTTTTTT
D gene: NA; clone size: NA; V gene: TRBV28; J gene: TRBJ1-4; CDR3 protein: CASSEGQREKLFF; CDR3 DNA: TGTGCCAGCAGTGAAGGACAAAGGGAAAAACTGTTTTTT
D gene: TRBD1; clone size: NA; V gene: TRBV4-2; J gene: TRBJ1-5; CDR3 protein: CASSRTGSIGQPQHF; CDR3 DNA: TGTGCCAGCAGCCGGACAGGGAGCATAGGACAGCCCCAGCATTTT
D gene: NA; clone size: NA; V gene: TRBV6-5; J gene: TRBJ2-5; CDR3 protein: CASQLPPGQKETQYF; CDR3 DNA: TGTGCCAGCCAGCTCCCACCCGGACAGAAAGAGACCCAGTACTTC
D gene: TRBD1; clone size: NA; V gene: TRBV24-1; J gene: TRBJ1-1; CDR3 protein: CATSDTGGNTEAFF; CDR3 DNA: TGTGCCACCAGTGATACAGGGGGCAACACTGAAGCTTTCTTT
D gene: NA; clone size: once; V gene: TRBV9; J gene: TRBJ1-5; CDR3 protein: CASSVAGGRPQHF; CDR3 DNA: TGTGCCAGCAGCGTAGCGGGGGGTAGGCCCCAGCATTTT
D gene: TRBD2; clone size: NA; V gene: TRBV27; J gene: TRBJ2-1; CDR3 protein: CASSRYRTSGVEEEQFF; CDR3 DNA: TGTGCCAGCAGTCGGTATCGGACTAGCGGGGTGGAGGAGGAGCAGTTCTTC
D gene: TRBD1; clone size: NA; V gene: TRBV6-5; J gene: TRBJ1-1; CDR3 protein: CASSRQGNTEAFF; CDR3 DNA: TGTGCCAGCAGTAGACAGGGGAATACTGAAGCTTTCTTT
D gene: NA; clone size: NA; V gene: TRBV3-1/TRBV3-2; J gene: TRBJ1-6; CDR3 protein: CASSQLQLYNSPLHF; CDR3 DNA: TGTGCCAGCAGCCAACTACAGCTCTATAATTCACCCCTCCACTTT
D gene: NA; clone size: NA; V gene: TRBV27; J gene: TRBJ1-4; CDR3 protein: CASSLYSARGNEKLFF; CDR3 DNA: TGTGCCAGCAGTTTATATTCGGCCCGCGGAAATGAAAAACTGTTTTTT
D gene: NA; clone size: once; V gene: TRBV2; J gene: TRBJ2-7; CDR3 protein: CASTGHFTISYEQYF; CDR3 DNA: TGTGCCAGTACAGGACACTTCACCATTTCCTACGAGCAGTACTTC
D gene: TRBD2; clone size: once; V gene: TRBV24-1; J gene: TRBJ2-5; CDR3 protein: CATSEPLAGRGETQYF; CDR3 DNA: TGTGCCACCAGTGAACCACTAGCGGGCCGGGGGGAGACCCAGTACTTC
D gene: TRBD1; clone size: NA; V gene: TRBV4-2; J gene: TRBJ2-5; CDR3 protein: CASSPGGQAQETQYF; CDR3 DNA: TGTGCCAGCAGCCCAGGAGGACAGGCCCAAGAGACCCAGTACTTC
D gene: NA; clone size: NA; V gene: TRBV5-4; J gene: TRBJ1-2; CDR3 protein: CASSSGNYGYTF; CDR3 DNA: TGTGCCAGCAGCTCAGGAAACTATGGCTACACCTTC
D gene: NA; clone size: NA; V gene: TRBV5-4; J gene: TRBJ2-1; CDR3 protein: CASSSTVAGFYNEQFF; CDR3 DNA: TGTGCCAGCAGCTCAACTGTAGCCGGTTTCTACAATGAGCAGTTCTTC
D gene: NA; clone size: NA; V gene: TRBV6-5; J gene: TRBJ1-2; CDR3 protein: CASAPSGRNYGYTF; CDR3 DNA: TGTGCCAGCGCGCCAAGCGGGCGGAACTATGGCTACACCTTC
D gene: TRBD1; clone size: NA; V gene: TRBV6-4; J gene: TRBJ2-1; CDR3 protein: CASSENRGSPQYNEQFF; CDR3 DNA: TGTGCCAGCAGTGAAAACAGGGGATCACCGCAATACAATGAGCAGTTCTTC
D gene: TRBD2; clone size: NA; V gene: TRBV19; J gene: TRBJ2-5; CDR3 protein: CASSTLSGRAETQYF; CDR3 DNA: TGTGCCAGTAGCACACTTAGCGGGAGGGCAGAGACCCAGTACTTC
D gene: NA; clone size: NA; V gene: TRBV10-3; J gene: TRBJ1-1; CDR3 protein: CAISAGITEAFF; CDR3 DNA: TGTGCCATCAGTGCAGGGATCACTGAAGCTTTCTTT
D gene: TRBD1; clone size: NA; V gene: TRBV18; J gene: TRBJ2-5; CDR3 protein: CASSRRDRRETQYF; CDR3 DNA: TGTGCCAGCTCACGCCGGGACAGGCGGGAGACCCAGTACTTC
D gene: TRBD1; clone size: NA; V gene: TRBV11-1; J gene: TRBJ1-1; CDR3 protein: CASSLFRDRNTEAFF; CDR3 DNA: TGTGCCAGCAGCTTATTCCGGGACAGAAACACTGAAGCTTTCTTT
D gene: NA; clone size: NA; V gene: TRBV2; J gene: TRBJ2-2; CDR3 protein: CASGSYTGELFF; CDR3 DNA: TGTGCCAGCGGCAGTTACACCGGGGAGCTGTTTTTT
D gene: TRBD1; clone size: NA; V gene: TRBV7-9; J gene: TRBJ1-1; CDR3 protein: CASTDAGTGRKAFF; CDR3 DNA: TGTGCCAGCACCGATGCCGGGACAGGGAGGAAAGCTTTCTTT
D gene: NA; clone size: NA; V gene: TRBV5-1; J gene: TRBJ1-2; CDR3 protein: CASSLPDYTNYGYTF; CDR3 DNA: TGCGCCAGCAGCTTGCCGGACTATACTAACTATGGCTACACCTTC
D gene: TRBD1; clone size: few; V gene: TRBV5-1; J gene: TRBJ2-1; CDR3 protein: CASSWGQSSYNEQFF; CDR3 DNA: TGCGCCAGCAGCTGGGGACAGAGCTCCTACAATGAGCAGTTCTTC
D gene: NA; clone size: NA; V gene: TRBV21-1; J gene: TRBJ1-2; CDR3 protein: CASSHDCYYGYTF; CDR3 DNA: TGTGCCAGCAGCCACGACTGCTACTATGGCTACACCTTC
D gene: TRBD1; clone size: NA; V gene: TRBV10-3; J gene: TRBJ2-4; CDR3 protein: CAISANGQGVAKNIQYF; CDR3 DNA: TGTGCCATCAGTGCAAATGGACAGGGTGTAGCCAAAAACATTCAGTACTTC